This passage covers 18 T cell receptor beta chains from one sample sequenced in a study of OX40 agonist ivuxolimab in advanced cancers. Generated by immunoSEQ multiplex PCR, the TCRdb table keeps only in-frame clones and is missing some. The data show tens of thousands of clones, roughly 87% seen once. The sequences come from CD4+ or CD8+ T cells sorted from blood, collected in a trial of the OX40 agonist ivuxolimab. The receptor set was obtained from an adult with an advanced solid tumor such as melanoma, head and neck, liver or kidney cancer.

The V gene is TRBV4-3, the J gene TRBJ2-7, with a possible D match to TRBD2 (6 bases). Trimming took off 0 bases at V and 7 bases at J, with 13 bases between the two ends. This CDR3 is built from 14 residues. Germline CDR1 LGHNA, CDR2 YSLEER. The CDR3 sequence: CASSQDYGAGEQYF. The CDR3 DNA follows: TGCGCCAGCAGCCAAGATTACGGGGCGGGAGAGCAGTACTTC.

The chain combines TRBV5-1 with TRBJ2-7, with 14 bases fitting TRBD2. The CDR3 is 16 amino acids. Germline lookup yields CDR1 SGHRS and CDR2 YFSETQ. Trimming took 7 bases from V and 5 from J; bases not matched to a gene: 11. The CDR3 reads CASRSSRTSGGNEQYF. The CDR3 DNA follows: TGCGCCAGCCGAAGCTCCCGGACTAGCGGGGGGAACGAGCAGTACTTC.

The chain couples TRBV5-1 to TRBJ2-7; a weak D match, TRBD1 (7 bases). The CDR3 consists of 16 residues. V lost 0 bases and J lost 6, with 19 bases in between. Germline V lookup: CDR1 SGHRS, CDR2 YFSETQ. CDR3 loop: CASSLDSGGYLGEQYF. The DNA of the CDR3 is TGCGCCAGCAGCTTGGATTCAGGGGGGTATCTGGGCGAGCAGTACTTC.

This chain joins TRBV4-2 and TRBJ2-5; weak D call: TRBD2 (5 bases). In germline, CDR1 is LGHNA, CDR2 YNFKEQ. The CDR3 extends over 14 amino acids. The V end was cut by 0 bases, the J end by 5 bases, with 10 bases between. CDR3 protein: CASSQDRQRETQYF. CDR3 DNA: TGTGCCAGCAGCCAAGATAGGCAGCGGGAGACCCAGTACTTC.

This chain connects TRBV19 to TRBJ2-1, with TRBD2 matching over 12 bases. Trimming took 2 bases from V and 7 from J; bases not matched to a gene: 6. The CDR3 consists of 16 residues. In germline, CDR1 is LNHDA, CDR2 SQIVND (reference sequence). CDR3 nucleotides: TGTGCCAGTAGTATACAAGCTAGCGGGAGGGGGAATGAGCAGTTCTTC. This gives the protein CASSIQASGRGNEQFF. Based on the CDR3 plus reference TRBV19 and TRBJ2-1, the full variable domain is DGGITQSPKYLFRKEGQNVTLSCEQNLNHDAMYWYRQDPGQGLRLIYYSQIVNDFQKGDIAEGYSVSREKKESFPLTVTSAQKNPTAFYLCASSIQASGRGNEQFFGPGTRLTVL.

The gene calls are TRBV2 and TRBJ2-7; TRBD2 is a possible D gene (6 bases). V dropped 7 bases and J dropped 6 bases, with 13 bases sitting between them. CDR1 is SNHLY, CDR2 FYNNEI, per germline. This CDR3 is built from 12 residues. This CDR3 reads CASKAAGPEQYF. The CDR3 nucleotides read TGTGCCAGCAAGGCCGCGGGGCCCGAGCAGTACTTC. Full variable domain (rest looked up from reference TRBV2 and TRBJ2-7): EPEVTQTPSHQVTQMGQEVILRCVPISNHLYFYWYRQILGQKVEFLVSFYNNEISEKSEIFDDQFSVERPDGSNFTLKIRSTKLEDSAMYFCASKAAGPEQYFGPGTRLTVT.

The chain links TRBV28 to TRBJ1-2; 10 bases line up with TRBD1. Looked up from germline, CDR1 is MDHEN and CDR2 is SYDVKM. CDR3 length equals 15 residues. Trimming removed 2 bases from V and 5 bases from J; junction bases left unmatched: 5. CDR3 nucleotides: TGTGCCAGCAGTTTACGCTGGGACAGGGGTTATGGCTACACCTTC. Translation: CASSLRWDRGYGYTF.

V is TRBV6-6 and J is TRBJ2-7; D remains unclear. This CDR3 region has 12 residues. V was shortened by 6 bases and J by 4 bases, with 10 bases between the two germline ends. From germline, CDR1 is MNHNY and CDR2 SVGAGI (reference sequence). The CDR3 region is CASSRIVYEQYF. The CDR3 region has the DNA TGTGCCAGCAGCCGAATTGTTTACGAGCAGTACTTC.

Here the CDR3 DNA reads TGTGCCAGCAGTGGGCGGGACTGGGCCTACGAGCAGTACTTC. Protein product: CASSGRDWAYEQYF. The rearrangement links TRBV6-1 to TRBJ2-7, with D possibly TRBD2 on 6 matching bases. The germline V gene has CDR1 MNHNS and CDR2 SASEGT. This CDR3 is 14 amino acids long. V was pared by 4 bases and J by 2 bases, with 12 bases between.

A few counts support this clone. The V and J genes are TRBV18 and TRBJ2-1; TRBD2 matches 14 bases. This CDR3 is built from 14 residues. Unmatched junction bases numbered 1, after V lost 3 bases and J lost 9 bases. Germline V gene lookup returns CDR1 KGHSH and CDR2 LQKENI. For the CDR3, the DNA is TGTGCCAGCTCACCGGGACTAGCGGGAGTTGAGCAGTTCTTC. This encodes CASSPGLAGVEQFF.

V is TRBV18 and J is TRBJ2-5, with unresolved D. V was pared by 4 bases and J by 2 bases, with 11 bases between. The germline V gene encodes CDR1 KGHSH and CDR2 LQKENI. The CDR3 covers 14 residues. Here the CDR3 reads CASSRDTVQETQYF. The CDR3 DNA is TGTGCCAGCTCACGAGACACCGTACAAGAGACCCAGTACTTC.

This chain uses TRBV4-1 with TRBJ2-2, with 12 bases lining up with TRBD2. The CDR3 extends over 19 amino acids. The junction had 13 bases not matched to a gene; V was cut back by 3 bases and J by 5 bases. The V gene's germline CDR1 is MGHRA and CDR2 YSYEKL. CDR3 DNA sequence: TGCGCCAGCAGCCATTCTTCCCTCCCGCTAGCGGGAGGGACCGGGGAGCTGTTTTTT. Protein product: CASSHSSLPLAGGTGELFF.

CDR3 sequence: CASRGWGGEKLFF. The CDR3 DNA reads as TGTGCCAGCAGGGGCTGGGGAGGGGAAAAACTGTTTTTT. J is TRBJ1-4 and V is TRBV7-2; D remains unclear. There are 13 residues in the CDR3. V was trimmed by 6 bases and J by 8 bases, leaving 13 bases between them. Germline V gene data show CDR1 as SGHTA and CDR2 as FQGNSA. The variable domain in full, with the rest retrieved from reference TRBV7-2 and TRBJ1-4, is GAGVSQSPSNKVTEKGKDVELRCDPISGHTALYWYRQSLGQGLEFLIYFQGNSAPDKSGLPSDRFSAERTGGSVSTLTIQRTQQEDSAVYLCASRGWGGEKLFFGSGTQLSVL.

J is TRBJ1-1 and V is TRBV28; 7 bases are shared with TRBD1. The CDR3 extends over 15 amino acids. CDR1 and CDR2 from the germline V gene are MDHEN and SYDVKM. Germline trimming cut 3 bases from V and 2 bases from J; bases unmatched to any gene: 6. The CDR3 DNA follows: TGTGCCAGCAGTTTTGGGGACAGATTAAACACTGAAGCTTTCTTT. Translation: CASSFGDRLNTEAFF. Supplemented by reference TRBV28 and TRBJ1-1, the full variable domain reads DVKVTQSSRYLVKRTGEKVFLECVQDMDHENMFWYRQDPGLGLRLIYFSYDVKMKEKGDIPEGYSVSREKKERFSLILESASTNQTSMYLCASSFGDRLNTEAFFGQGTRLTVV.

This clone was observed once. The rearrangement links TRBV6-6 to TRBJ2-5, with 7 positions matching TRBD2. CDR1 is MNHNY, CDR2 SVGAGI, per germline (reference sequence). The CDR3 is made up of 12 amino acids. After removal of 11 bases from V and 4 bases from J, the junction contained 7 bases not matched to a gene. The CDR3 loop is CAARSGGETQYF. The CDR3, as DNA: TGTGCCGCCCGATCGGGAGGAGAGACCCAGTACTTC.

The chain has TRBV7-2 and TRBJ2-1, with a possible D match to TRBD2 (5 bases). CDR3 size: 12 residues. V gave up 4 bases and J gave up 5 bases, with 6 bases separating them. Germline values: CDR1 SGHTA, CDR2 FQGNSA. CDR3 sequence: CASSSRDNEQFF. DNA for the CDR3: TGTGCCAGCAGCTCGAGGGACAATGAGCAGTTCTTC.

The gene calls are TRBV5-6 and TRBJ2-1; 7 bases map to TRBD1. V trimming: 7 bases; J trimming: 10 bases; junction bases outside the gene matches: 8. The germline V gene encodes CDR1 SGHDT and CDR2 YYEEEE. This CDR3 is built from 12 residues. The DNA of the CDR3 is TGTGCCAGCGCCAACAGGGGCAACGAGCAGTTCTTC. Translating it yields CASANRGNEQFF.

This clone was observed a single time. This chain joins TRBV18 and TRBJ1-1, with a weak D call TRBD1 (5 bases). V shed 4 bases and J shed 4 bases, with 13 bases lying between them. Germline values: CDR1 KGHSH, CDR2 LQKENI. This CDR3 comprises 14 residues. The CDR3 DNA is TGTGCCAGCTCACTCTACGAAAGGGGCACTGAAGCTTTCTTT. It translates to CASSLYERGTEAFF. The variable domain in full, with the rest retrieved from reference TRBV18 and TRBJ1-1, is NAGVMQNPRHLVRRRGQEARLRCSPMKGHSHVYWYRQLPEEGLKFMVYLQKENIIDESGMPKERFSAEFPKEGPSILRIQQVVRGDSAAYFCASSLYERGTEAFFGQGTRLTVV.